One sample yielded the 26 T cell receptor beta chains listed below, sequenced in a study of blood T cell repertoires in COVID-19. TCRdb's table, derived via immunoSEQ multiplex PCR, lists solely in-frame clones and lacks some. The data show fewer than 250,000 clones, 65% to 85% seen once. Sequenced sample: peripheral blood. The receptors originated from a human donor in a cohort sampled during active COVID-19.

The genes are TRBV28 and TRBJ2-1, with 7 nucleotides matching TRBD2. This CDR3 has 14 residues. Germline CDR1 and CDR2: MDHEN and SYDVKM. CDR3 DNA sequence: TGTGCTACTAGGGGTAGCGGGTCCCACAATGAGCAGTTCTTC. Amino acid sequence: CATRGSGSHNEQFF.

A single count supports this clone. The chain carries TRBV19 and TRBJ1-1, with 10 bases identical to TRBD1. The V gene end was trimmed by 5 bases and the J gene end by 3 bases; junction bases not matched to a gene: 9. The CDR3 extends over 16 amino acids. Germline V gene data show CDR1 as LNHDA and CDR2 as SQIVND (reference sequence). CDR3 sequence (DNA): TGTGCCAGTAGTCTCAATCCGGGACAGGGGTACACTGAAGCTTTCTTT. Amino acids: CASSLNPGQGYTEAFF.

The V call is TRBV28, the J call TRBJ1-1; perhaps TRBD1 as D (6 bases). Germline V gene lookup returns CDR1 MDHEN and CDR2 SYDVKM. The CDR3 has 15 residues. Deletions cut 7 bases from V and 6 bases from J, with 21 bases between. CDR3: CASTLGGRLGSEAFF. DNA of the CDR3: TGTGCCAGCACCCTGGGGGGGCGGCTCGGGTCTGAAGCTTTCTTT.

This rearrangement joins TRBV18 to TRBJ2-1; the match to TRBD1 covers 10 bases. Germline-derived CDR1 and CDR2 are KGHSH and LQKENI. Trimming at V came to 4 bases and at J to 3 bases, leaving 3 bases not matched to a gene. The CDR3 runs to 15 residues. CDR3 DNA sequence: TGTGCCAGCTCACTCGGGACAGGGGACTACAATGAGCAGTTCTTC. Its protein product is CASSLGTGDYNEQFF.

The rearrangement links TRBV7-6 to TRBJ2-2, with TRBD1 identical over 8 bases. The V gene's germline CDR1 is SGHVS and CDR2 FNYEAQ. V was clipped by 2 bases and J by 6 bases; unmatched bases: 5. The CDR3 sequence is 15 residues long. The CDR3 nucleotides are TGTGCCAGCAGCTTACAGGGGGCAGGGGCCGGGGAGCTGTTTTTT. This sequence encodes CASSLQGAGAGELFF.

The V and J genes are TRBV5-1 and TRBJ2-3; TRBD1 matches 7 bases. Germline V gene data show CDR1 as SGHRS and CDR2 as YFSETQ. The V segment lost 4 bases and the J segment 3 bases; nucleotides outside the gene matches: 2. This CDR3 is built from 13 residues. The CDR3 spells CASSPTGTDTQYF. CDR3 DNA: TGCGCCAGCAGCCCGACAGGGACAGATACGCAGTATTTT.

Only one count was recorded for this clone. The rearrangement joins TRBV7-9 to TRBJ1-2; D remains unclear. The CDR3 runs to 14 residues. Germline CDR1 is SEHNR and CDR2 is FQNEAQ (reference sequence). Trimming cost V 7 bases and J 4 bases, with 16 bases left between them. CDR3 amino acids: CASTWAGGSYGYTF. For the CDR3, the DNA is TGTGCCAGCACCTGGGCGGGTGGAAGCTATGGCTACACCTTC.

This sequence joins TRBV6-5 and TRBJ1-6, with 8 positions matching TRBD1. Germline values: CDR1 MNHEY, CDR2 SVGAGI. Trimming cost V 6 bases and J 6 bases; bases outside gene matches: 7. This CDR3 is 15 amino acids long. As DNA, the CDR3 is TGTGCCAGCAGACGGACAGGGTTAGGTAATTCACCCCTCCACTTT. Amino acids: CASRRTGLGNSPLHF.

This clone came up once. The genes are TRBV15 and TRBJ2-2; 12 nucleotides agree with TRBD1. Germline CDR1 and CDR2: LNHNV and YYDKDF (reference sequence). V gave up 6 bases and J gave up 6 bases; unmatched junction bases: 2. The CDR3 contains 14 residues. The DNA for the CDR3 is TGTGCCACCAGGAGGGACAGGGGGCCCGGGGAGCTGTTTTTT. Translating it yields CATRRDRGPGELFF.

The V gene is TRBV2, the J gene TRBJ2-3; TRBD1 matches at 8 bases. Trimming took 3 bases from V and 6 from J; bases not matched to a gene: 5. Germline-derived CDR1 and CDR2 are SNHLY and FYNNEI. CDR3 length: 14 residues. The CDR3 loop reads CASSEQGAVDTQYF. The CDR3 DNA reads as TGTGCCAGCAGTGAGCAGGGGGCTGTGGATACGCAGTATTTT.

This clone was seen only a few times. This chain uses TRBV6-6 with TRBJ2-2, with D perhaps matching TRBD2 (6 bases). The ends were cut back, 5 bases at V and 2 bases at J, with 12 bases in the middle. Germline V lookup: CDR1 MNHNY, CDR2 SVGAGI (reference sequence). CDR3 length: 15 residues. This CDR3 is CASSGTPRNTGELFF. CDR3 in DNA: TGTGCCAGCAGTGGGACTCCTCGAAACACCGGGGAGCTGTTTTTT.

This sequence joins TRBV7-6 and TRBJ1-6, with D possibly TRBD1 on 6 matching bases. Looked up from germline, CDR1 is SGHVS and CDR2 is FNYEAQ. V gave up 4 bases and J gave up 4 bases, with 8 bases separating them. The CDR3 consists of 14 residues. In DNA form, the CDR3 reads TGTGCCAGCAGCTCGACAGGATATAATTCACCCCTCCACTTT. This sequence encodes CASSSTGYNSPLHF.

The chain uses TRBV19 and TRBJ1-1; D is undetermined. Germline-derived CDR1 and CDR2 are LNHDA and SQIVND (reference sequence). V shed 7 bases and J shed 1 base, with 4 bases lying between them. The CDR3 is 11 residues long. CDR3 protein: CASTQNTEAFF. The CDR3 DNA sequence: TGTGCCAGTACCCAGAACACTGAAGCTTTCTTT.

The V call is TRBV5-1, the J call TRBJ2-7, with 11 bases aligning to TRBD1. Germline lookup yields CDR1 SGHRS and CDR2 YFSETQ. CDR3 length equals 16 residues. J was trimmed by 3 bases and V by 2 bases; bases with no gene match: 7. CDR3 sequence reads: CASSLSGTGGNYEQYF. DNA of the CDR3: TGCGCCAGCAGCTTATCCGGGACAGGGGGAAACTACGAGCAGTACTTC.

V and J are TRBV9 and TRBJ2-3; TRBD2 aligns across 10 bases. The CDR3 is 16 residues long. V lost 0 bases, J lost 2 bases, and 3 bases stayed unmatched. CDR1 and CDR2 from the germline V gene are SGDLS and YYNGEE. CDR3 region: CASSVVSGGSTDTQYF. The DNA of the CDR3 is TGTGCCAGCAGCGTAGTTAGCGGGGGGTCCACAGATACGCAGTATTTT.

The gene calls are TRBV5-5 and TRBJ1-1; D is ambiguous. The CDR3 sequence is 13 residues long. The germline CDR1 and CDR2 sequences are SGHKS and YYEKEE (reference sequence). V shed 1 base and J shed 1 base, with 5 bases lying between them. CDR3 loop: CASSLTGNTEAFF. The CDR3 DNA is TGTGCCAGCAGCTTGACGGGGAACACTGAAGCTTTCTTT.

The chain couples TRBV4-2 to TRBJ2-2; D is unclear. Trimming cost V 0 bases and J 5 bases, with 10 bases left between them. Germline-derived CDR1 and CDR2 are LGHNA and YNFKEQ. CDR3 length: 15 amino acids. The CDR3 nucleotides are TGTGCCAGCAGCCAAGAATACAGCCCGACCGGGGAGCTGTTTTTT. The encoded protein is CASSQEYSPTGELFF.

The chain couples TRBV15 to TRBJ1-2, with TRBD1 as a possible D gene (5 bases). The CDR3 is 14 residues long. Germline CDR1 is LNHNV and CDR2 is YYDKDF (reference sequence). V lost 0 bases, J lost 0 bases, and 5 bases lay in between. The CDR3 reads CATSRDRANYGYTF. The CDR3 coding sequence is TGTGCCACCAGCAGAGACAGGGCTAACTATGGCTACACCTTC.

The chain has TRBV20-1 and TRBJ1-3, with TRBD1 matching over 7 bases. V dropped 5 bases and J dropped 8; count of bases not matched to a gene: 3. Germline CDR1 reads DFQATT; CDR2 reads SNEGSKA (reference sequence). The CDR3 totals 11 residues. DNA for the CDR3: TGCAGTGCTGAAACAGGGGACACCATATATTTT. Translated: CSAETGDTIYF.

The chain combines TRBV27 with TRBJ2-1; the match to TRBD2 covers 11 bases. Germline V gene sequence: CDR1 MNHEY, CDR2 SMNVEV (reference sequence). The CDR3 totals 16 residues. V shed 4 bases, J shed 3 bases, and the junction held 5 bases outside the gene matches. The CDR3 is CASSSQLAGVYNEQFF. CDR3 nucleotides: TGTGCCAGCAGTTCCCAACTAGCGGGAGTCTACAATGAGCAGTTCTTC.

V gene TRBV11-2 combines with J gene TRBJ2-1; 10 nucleotides align to TRBD2. With V trimmed by 5 bases and J by 4 bases, 8 bases remained unmatched. The CDR3 sequence is 16 residues long. CDR1 and CDR2 (germline): SGHAT, FQNNGV. CDR3 nucleotides: TGTGCCAGCAGCCGTACTAGCGGGGATTATTACAATGAGCAGTTCTTC. Translated: CASSRTSGDYYNEQFF.

This clone was counted a single time. The V gene is TRBV3-1 (or the pseudogene TRBV3-2), the J gene TRBJ1-3; D ambiguous. V was shortened by 1 base and J by 0 bases, with 13 bases between the two germline ends. Germline V CDR1 and CDR2: LGHDT, YNNKEL (reference sequence). CDR3 length: 17 residues. The CDR3 coding sequence is TGTGCCAGCAGCCAAGGTTTCGAGGGCCTCTCTGGAAACACCATATATTTT. It codes for CASSQGFEGLSGNTIYF.

This clone was counted a single time. The chain combines TRBV11-2 with TRBJ1-2; D remains unclear. Germline assignment: CDR1 SGHAT and CDR2 FQNNGV. V was pared by 5 bases and J by 5 bases, with 9 bases between. The CDR3 is made up of 12 amino acids. The chain's CDR3 is CASSPHDYGYTF. CDR3 DNA sequence: TGTGCCAGCAGCCCACACGATTATGGCTACACCTTC. Drawing the rest from reference TRBV11-2 and TRBJ1-2, the complete variable domain is EAGVAQSPRYKIIEKRQSVAFWCNPISGHATLYWYQQILGQGPKLLIQFQNNGVVDDSQLPKDRFSAERLKGVDSTLKIQPAKLEDSAVYLCASSPHDYGYTFGSGTRLTVV.

The J gene is TRBJ2-2, the V gene TRBV6-2 or TRBV6-3, with TRBD1 identical over 7 bases. CDR1 and CDR2 from the germline V gene are MNHEY and SVGEGT. This CDR3 has 16 residues. Trimming cost V 2 bases and J 4 bases; bases outside gene matches: 7. The CDR3 sequence: CASSYPNRGGTGELFF. The CDR3 DNA sequence: TGTGCCAGCAGTTACCCTAACAGGGGTGGCACCGGGGAGCTGTTTTTT.

The rearrangement joins TRBV24-1 to TRBJ2-2; 11 bases are a match to TRBD1. V lost 4 bases and J lost 6; bases outside the gene matches: 6. CDR1 is KGHDR, CDR2 SFDVKD, per germline. The CDR3 totals 16 residues. CDR3 region: CATSDQGQGASGELFF. Here the CDR3 DNA reads TGTGCCACCAGTGACCAAGGACAGGGGGCGTCCGGGGAGCTGTTTTTT.

V and J are TRBV19 and TRBJ2-1; 10 bases map to TRBD1. Germline CDR1 is LNHDA and CDR2 is SQIVND (reference sequence). V shed 5 bases, J shed 6 bases, and the junction held 7 bases outside the gene matches. This CDR3 region has 15 residues. The CDR3 DNA is TGTGCCAGTAGTTCCCGGGACAGGGGTTCCAATGAGCAGTTCTTC. Its translation is CASSSRDRGSNEQFF.